Each of the 24 T cell receptor beta chains below was sequenced from the same sample in a study of T cell responses to AZD1222 COVID-19 vaccine. Some clones are missing from TCRdb's copy, which holds only in-frame ones; the method was immunoSEQ multiplex PCR. Found here are fewer than 120,000 clones, about 90% of them singletons; the top ten hold around 16%. The sample consisted of peripheral blood, taken 28 days after the second AZD1222 dose. These receptors came from an adult who received the AZD1222 COVID-19 vaccine.

The chain recombines TRBV6-5 with TRBJ2-5; a possible D gene is TRBD2 (5 bases). CDR1 and CDR2 from the germline V gene are MNHEY and SVGAGI. This CDR3 is built from 14 residues. The V gene lost 7 bases and the J gene lost 3 bases, with 15 bases spanning the gap. The CDR3 coding sequence is TGTGCCAGCAACCAAGGGCGGGCCGAAGAGACCCAGTACTTC. Encoded protein: CASNQGRAEETQYF.

The rearrangement joins TRBV6-1 to TRBJ1-6, with D perhaps TRBD1 (6 bases). Trimming took off 3 bases at V and 10 bases at J, with 16 bases between the two ends. The CDR3 runs to 15 residues. CDR1 MNHNS and CDR2 SASEGT come from the germline V gene. DNA for the CDR3: TGTGCCAGCAGTGAGGCAGGGGATGGGGAATCACCCCTCCACTTT. It translates to CASSEAGDGESPLHF.

The V gene is TRBV6-2 or TRBV6-3, the J gene TRBJ2-3; D not certain. Germline V lookup: CDR1 MNHEY, CDR2 SVGEGT. The CDR3 is 15 residues long. V dropped 0 bases and J dropped 2 bases, with 9 bases sitting between them. DNA of the CDR3: TGTGCCAGCAGTTACTCGATACGTAACACAGATACGCAGTATTTT. It codes for CASSYSIRNTDTQYF.

The chain links TRBV5-5 to TRBJ2-2, with D perhaps TRBD1 (5 bases). V lost 7 bases and J lost 2, with 18 bases in between. The germline V gene has CDR1 SGHKS and CDR2 YYEKEE (reference sequence). The CDR3 runs 16 residues. The CDR3 is CASATKDRYNTGELFF. CDR3 coding DNA: TGTGCCAGCGCCACCAAAGACAGATATAACACCGGGGAGCTGTTTTTT.

This chain uses TRBV11-2 with TRBJ1-1; D ambiguous. The CDR3 has 15 residues. Between the trimmed V and J ends, which lost 0 bases and 1 base, there was a span of 9 bases. In germline, CDR1 is SGHAT, CDR2 FQNNGV. The CDR3 spells CASSLEGWGNTEAFF. The DNA of the CDR3 is TGTGCCAGCAGCTTAGAGGGTTGGGGGAACACTGAAGCTTTCTTT. Drawing the rest from reference TRBV11-2 and TRBJ1-1, the complete variable domain is EAGVAQSPRYKIIEKRQSVAFWCNPISGHATLYWYQQILGQGPKLLIQFQNNGVVDDSQLPKDRFSAERLKGVDSTLKIQPAKLEDSAVYLCASSLEGWGNTEAFFGQGTRLTVV.

The chain links TRBV24-1 to TRBJ1-3, with no clear D. This CDR3 contains 14 residues. Trimming stripped 4 bases from V and 0 bases from J, with 6 bases between. CDR1 and CDR2 from the germline V gene are KGHDR and SFDVKD. CDR3 DNA sequence: TGTGCCACCAGTGACCCCAGCTCTGGAAACACCATATATTTT. This translates into CATSDPSSGNTIYF.

The chain is built from TRBV20-1 and TRBJ2-7; 14 nucleotides line up with TRBD2. The germline gives CDR1 DFQATT, CDR2 SNEGSKA (reference sequence). The V segment lost 3 bases and the J segment 6 bases; nucleotides outside the gene matches: 7. The CDR3 is 15 amino acids. For the CDR3, the DNA is TGCAGTGCTAGTAGGACTAGCGGGAGGTACAGCGAGCAGTACTTC. This gives the protein CSASRTSGRYSEQYF.

V is TRBV5-1 and J is TRBJ2-1; D remains ambiguous. V shed 0 bases and J shed 5 bases, with 12 bases lying between them. CDR1 is SGHRS and CDR2 is YFSETQ in the germline V gene. This CDR3 has 15 amino acids. The CDR3 coding sequence is TGCGCCAGCAGCTTGGCTCTGGATTTCCACAATGAGCAGTTCTTC. As protein: CASSLALDFHNEQFF.

This sequence joins TRBV5-5 and TRBJ2-5, with TRBD1 as a possible D gene (5 bases). CDR3 length equals 14 residues. CDR1 and CDR2 (germline): SGHKS, YYEKEE (reference sequence). V was trimmed by 2 bases and J by 2 bases, leaving 10 bases between them. The CDR3 loop reads CASSLFGAQETQYF. The CDR3 DNA sequence: TGTGCCAGCAGCTTATTTGGGGCTCAAGAGACCCAGTACTTC.

V and J are TRBV11-2 and TRBJ2-6; D not resolved. The CDR3 has 19 residues. V lost 3 bases and J 3 bases, leaving 21 bases between the germline ends. Germline assignment: CDR1 SGHAT and CDR2 FQNNGV. The CDR3 reads CASSFRQVGPKFGANVLTF. The CDR3 bases are TGTGCCAGCAGCTTCCGGCAGGTAGGTCCCAAGTTTGGGGCCAACGTCCTGACTTTC.

Concerning this clone: Additional DNA sequences in this sample encode the identical CDR3. The chain couples TRBV5-1 to TRBJ1-4, with D perhaps matching TRBD1 (5 bases). Germline CDR1 SGHRS, CDR2 YFSETQ. V was cut by 3 bases and J by 0 bases, with 9 bases left in between. The CDR3 spans 15 residues. DNA for the CDR3: TGCGCCAGCAGCTCCGAAGGGGCAACTAATGAAAAACTGTTTTTT. This gives the protein CASSSEGATNEKLFF.

The sample holds a few counts of this clone. The chain joins TRBV3-1 (or the pseudogene TRBV3-2) to TRBJ2-4, with TRBD2 matching over 12 bases. V shed 2 bases, J shed 5 bases, and the junction held 7 bases outside the gene matches. Germline CDR1 LGHDT, CDR2 YNNKEL (reference sequence). The CDR3 has 17 amino acids. The CDR3 protein is CASSQWLTSGRQNIQYF. In nucleotides, the CDR3 is TGTGCCAGCAGCCAATGGCTGACTAGCGGGAGACAAAACATTCAGTACTTC.

The chain combines TRBV18 with TRBJ2-2; D is perhaps TRBD1 (5 bases). Trimming stripped 3 bases from V and 1 base from J, with 9 bases between. This CDR3 is 15 amino acids long. Germline loops: CDR1 KGHSH, CDR2 LQKENI. Written as DNA, the CDR3 is TGTGCCAGCTCACCGGGGCGGCGGAACACCGGGGAGCTGTTTTTT. Protein: CASSPGRRNTGELFF. The full variable domain, in which reference TRBV18 and TRBJ2-2 provide the parts outside the CDR3, is NAGVMQNPRHLVRRRGQEARLRCSPMKGHSHVYWYRQLPEEGLKFMVYLQKENIIDESGMPKERFSAEFPKEGPSILRIQQVVRGDSAAYFCASSPGRRNTGELFFGEGSRLTVL.

The J gene is TRBJ1-1, the V gene TRBV2, with 9 nucleotides matching TRBD1. CDR1 SNHLY and CDR2 FYNNEI come from the germline V gene. The CDR3 spans 14 residues. The V segment lost 6 bases and the J segment 0 bases; nucleotides outside the gene matches: 2. The CDR3 loop reads CASRGQGVNTEAFF. The CDR3 bases are TGTGCCAGCAGGGGACAGGGAGTGAACACTGAAGCTTTCTTT.

This chain connects TRBV12-3 or TRBV12-4 to TRBJ1-1; tentatively, D is TRBD1 (6 bases). V was trimmed by 8 bases and J by 5 bases, leaving 15 bases between them. This CDR3 spans 13 amino acids. As DNA, the CDR3 is TGTGCCAGCTTAGGGGGGCGCAGAACTGAAGCTTTCTTT. Translation gives CASLGGRRTEAFF.

The chain employs TRBV9 and TRBJ2-2, with a possible D match to TRBD2 (5 bases). CDR3 length equals 13 residues. Trimming pared 0 bases from V and 9 bases from J, leaving 9 bases between. The V gene's germline CDR1 is SGDLS and CDR2 YYNGEE. CDR3: CASSVAGSRELFF. CDR3 nucleotide sequence: TGTGCCAGCAGCGTAGCGGGGAGCCGGGAGCTGTTTTTT.

The chain has TRBV7-2 and TRBJ2-3; maybe TRBD1 (8 bases). CDR1 and CDR2 (germline): SGHTA, FQGNSA. This CDR3 comprises 16 residues. Trimming took off 5 bases at V and 6 bases at J, with 21 bases between the two ends. CDR3 DNA sequence: TGTGCCAGCAGCGCCCAGGGGGCTAGCGGACCCGATACGCAGTATTTT. It encodes CASSAQGASGPDTQYF.

This chain joins TRBV6-5 and TRBJ1-5; D is unclear. Germline V gene lookup returns CDR1 MNHEY and CDR2 SVGAGI. V lost 7 bases to trimming and J lost 5 bases, with 12 bases between them. This CDR3 spans 13 amino acids. DNA of the CDR3: TGTGCCAGCAATAAGTCACCTGATCAGCCCCAGCATTTT. Protein product: CASNKSPDQPQHF.

The rearrangement links TRBV18 to TRBJ1-3; no definite D call. CDR3 length equals 15 residues. Trimming stripped 4 bases from V and 0 bases from J, with 10 bases between. CDR1 is KGHSH and CDR2 is LQKENI in the germline V gene. The CDR3 sequence is CASSRDTYSGNTIYF. The CDR3, as DNA: TGTGCCAGCTCACGAGACACTTACTCTGGAAACACCATATATTTT.

The V gene is TRBV6-1, the J gene TRBJ1-4, with a tentative D call TRBD1 (6 bases). Looked up from germline, CDR1 is MNHNS and CDR2 is SASEGT. CDR3 length: 15 amino acids. Deletions cut 0 bases from V and 5 bases from J, with 10 bases between. Here the CDR3 DNA reads TGTGCCAGCAGTGAAGCGGGGGGCGGAAATGAAAAACTGTTTTTT. This sequence encodes CASSEAGGGNEKLFF.

This rearrangement joins TRBV19 to TRBJ2-5; 9 positions match TRBD1. Looked up from germline, CDR1 is LNHDA and CDR2 is SQIVND (reference sequence). With 2 bases clipped from V and 2 bases from J, the junction kept 6 bases outside the gene matches. CDR3 length: 16 amino acids. CDR3 region: CASSITTGTGQETQYF. The DNA of the CDR3 is TGTGCCAGTAGTATAACAACCGGGACAGGGCAAGAGACCCAGTACTTC.

The chain joins TRBV7-2 to TRBJ2-7; D is possibly TRBD2 (5 bases). Deletions cut 5 bases from V and 3 bases from J, with 14 bases between. Germline V gives CDR1 SGHTA, CDR2 FQGNSA. CDR3 size: 14 residues. CDR3 sequence: CASSQRGRIYEQYF. CDR3 nucleotide sequence: TGTGCCAGCAGCCAACGGGGTAGAATCTACGAGCAGTACTTC.

J is TRBJ2-7 and V is TRBV7-8; D is possibly TRBD2 (7 bases). The CDR3 runs 13 residues. The germline gives CDR1 SGHVS, CDR2 FQNEAQ. V was cut by 3 bases and J by 7 bases, with 13 bases left in between. The CDR3 DNA is TGTGCCAGCAGCTTTAGGGGGGAGGGTGAGCAGTACTTC. Translation gives CASSFRGEGEQYF.

The chain uses TRBV28 and TRBJ2-7; D gene unclear. The V gene lost 2 bases and the J gene lost 1 base, with 6 bases spanning the gap. Germline CDR1 reads MDHEN; CDR2 reads SYDVKM. CDR3 length equals 13 residues. DNA for the CDR3: TGTGCCAGCAGTTTAGACGGATCCTACGAGCAGTACTTC. Translating it yields CASSLDGSYEQYF.